The 21 T cell receptor beta chains below come from one sample, sequenced in a study of vaccination effects on CD4 cells after COVID-19 (dated by TCRdb to between 2021 and 2024). These receptors lack a known antigen. Receptors were amplified or captured by the immunoSEQ multiplex PCR assay. TCRdb carries this immuneACCESS record with in-frame sequences only. Its versions omit some clonotypes, under half of them owing to an unresolved V gene in the studies checked, with the rest unexplained. The sample table shows about 24,000 clones, and more than 60% are seen once. The top ten clonotypes cover approximately 23% of the sample. In the ViraFEST assay, PBMC were stimulated with viral peptide pools, and TCR sequencing was then used to find antigen-specific CD4+ T cell clonotypes based on their expansion. After more than 9 days of culture, CD4+ T cells were isolated with the EasySep CD4+ T cell isolation kit. Two doses of either the BNT162b2 or the mRNA-1273 mRNA SARS-CoV-2 vaccine were administered to participants.

The source was CD4+ T cells from PBMCs cultured with HCoV-NL63 spike peptides, collected after COVID-19 vaccination. The meaning of the sample's cell subset or site label: HCoV-NL63 spike overlapping peptide pool stimulation. The receptor source for this set is a human donor who received a COVID-19 vaccine.

V is TRBV5-4 and J is TRBJ1-1; 8 bases align to TRBD1. Germline V gives CDR1 SGHNT, CDR2 YYREEE (reference sequence). This CDR3 contains 17 residues. With 4 bases clipped from V and 1 base from J, the junction kept 12 bases outside the gene matches. CDR3 residues: CASSPSRTGLANTEAFF. Written as DNA, the CDR3 is TGTGCCAGCAGCCCGAGCCGGACAGGGCTCGCGAACACTGAAGCTTTCTTT. Full variable domain (missing parts from reference TRBV5-4 and TRBJ1-1): ETGVTQSPTHLIKTRGQQVTLRCSSQSGHNTVSWYQQALGQGPQFIFQYYREEENGRGNFPPRFSGLQFPNYSSELNVNALELDDSALYLCASSPSRTGLANTEAFFGQGTRLTVV.

The gene calls are TRBV4-1 and TRBJ1-2; the match to TRBD1 covers 7 bases. The CDR3 has 19 residues. Losses at the gene ends were 4 bases for V and 4 bases for J; bases not matched to a gene: 21. The germline V gene encodes CDR1 MGHRA and CDR2 YSYEKL. The CDR3 sequence: CASSRNYGQANLESYGYTF. The CDR3 DNA follows: TGCGCCAGCAGCCGCAATTATGGACAGGCCAACCTGGAGAGCTATGGCTACACCTTC.

As regards this clone: The junction does not match germline at one end; this may be a read error. The chain employs TRBV7-7 and TRBJ2-2; 8 nucleotides align to TRBD1. Germline V gives CDR1 SSHAT, CDR2 FNYEAQ (reference sequence). This CDR3 is 15 amino acids long. The CDR3, as DNA: TGTGCTAGCAGCCCGCAGGGGGCGGCCACCGGGGAGCTGTTTTTT. Its protein product is CASSPQGAATGELFF.

The sample holds one count of this clone. The chain combines TRBV4-1 with TRBJ2-7; the match to TRBD2 covers 10 bases. The CDR3 runs to 17 residues. The J segment lost 1 base and the V segment lost 0 bases, leaving 6 bases of the junction unmatched. Germline-derived CDR1 and CDR2 are MGHRA and YSYEKL. The DNA of the CDR3 is TGCGCCAGCAGCCAAGAAGGTAGGACTAGCGGATCCTACGAGCAGTACTTC. Protein product: CASSQEGRTSGSYEQYF.

The chain carries TRBV19 and TRBJ2-5, with TRBD2 matching 7 bases. Per the germline V gene, CDR1 is LNHDA and CDR2 is SQIVND (reference sequence). The V gene end was trimmed by 5 bases and the J gene end by 5 bases; junction bases not matched to a gene: 5. The CDR3 is 13 amino acids. CDR3 DNA sequence: TGTGCCAGTAGTCCACGGGGGGTTGAGACCCAGTACTTC. Its translation: CASSPRGVETQYF.

The chain combines TRBV30 with TRBJ2-7; D call uncertain. Trimming removed 2 bases from V and 3 bases from J, with 8 bases in between. The V gene's germline CDR1 is GTSNPN and CDR2 SVGIG (reference sequence). The CDR3 is 12 amino acids. Here the CDR3 DNA reads TGTGCCTGGAGTAGTATCCGCTACGAGCAGTACTTC. Its translation is CAWSSIRYEQYF.

The rearrangement joins TRBV6-2 or TRBV6-3 to TRBJ2-4; TRBD1 matches 9 bases. The junction had 6 bases not matched to a gene; V was cut back by 4 bases and J by 2 bases. The CDR3 has 16 residues. Germline loops: CDR1 MNHEY, CDR2 SVGEGT. The CDR3 sequence: CASSLGTGLTKNIQYF. CDR3 DNA sequence: TGTGCCAGCAGTTTGGGGACAGGGTTGACCAAAAACATTCAGTACTTC.

The V gene is TRBV2, the J gene TRBJ1-6, with TRBD1 identical over 9 bases. Germline V gene sequence: CDR1 SNHLY, CDR2 FYNNEI. After removal of 6 bases from V and 5 bases from J, the junction contained 2 bases not matched to a gene. The CDR3 consists of 14 residues. The CDR3 is CASRYRGHNSPLHF. In DNA, the CDR3 is TGTGCCAGCAGGTACAGGGGGCATAATTCACCCCTCCACTTT.

The J gene is TRBJ1-3, the V gene TRBV30, with a possible D match to TRBD1 (6 bases). The CDR3 spans 15 residues. CDR1 and CDR2 from the germline V gene are GTSNPN and SVGIG (reference sequence). Trimming pared 2 bases from V and 5 bases from J, leaving 16 bases between. CDR3 bases: TGTGCCTGGAGTCCCGCGGGGGGCCGCCGAAACACCATATATTTT. Protein sequence: CAWSPAGGRRNTIYF.

This chain links TRBV28 with TRBJ2-3; 8 nucleotides line up with TRBD2. The CDR3 runs to 14 residues. V shed 5 bases and J 1 base; nucleotides not matched to a gene: 2. Germline lookup yields CDR1 MDHEN and CDR2 SYDVKM. CDR3 DNA sequence: TGTGCCAGCAGTGAGACTAGCGGCACAGATACGCAGTATTTT. It is translated as CASSETSGTDTQYF.

The chain couples TRBV6-1 to TRBJ1-5; tentatively, D is TRBD1 (5 bases). This CDR3 comprises 15 residues. Germline lookup yields CDR1 MNHNS and CDR2 SASEGT. Between the trimmed V and J ends, which lost 3 bases and 5 bases, there was a span of 14 bases. The CDR3 loop is CASSEVPGQDQPQHF. The CDR3 DNA is TGTGCCAGCAGTGAGGTCCCAGGGCAGGATCAGCCCCAGCATTTT.

This rearrangement joins TRBV19 to TRBJ1-2, with TRBD1 as a possible D gene (5 bases). V was clipped by 4 bases and J by 8 bases, with 14 bases between them. This CDR3 has 13 residues. CDR1 is LNHDA, CDR2 SQIVND, per germline (reference sequence). DNA for the CDR3: TGTGCCAGTAGTACCCTGGGGGTACAGGGCTACACCTTC. This sequence encodes CASSTLGVQGYTF.

The J gene is TRBJ1-6, the V gene TRBV7-2; D unclear. The V end lost 4 bases, the J end lost 0 bases, and 4 bases lay between the germline ends. This CDR3 spans 14 amino acids. Germline CDR1 is SGHTA and CDR2 is FQGNSA. The CDR3 coding sequence is TGTGCCAGCAGCTACAGCTCCTATAATTCACCCCTCCACTTT. Its translation: CASSYSSYNSPLHF.

Only a few counts were recorded for this clone. The rearrangement uses TRBV5-1 and TRBJ1-2, with 10 bases that match TRBD1. This CDR3 is 14 amino acids long. The V gene end was trimmed by 4 bases and the J gene end by 5 bases; junction bases not matched to a gene: 5. CDR1 is SGHRS, CDR2 YFSETQ, per germline. Written as DNA, the CDR3 is TGCGCCAGCAGCCACGACAGGGGGCAATATGGCTACACCTTC. Its translation is CASSHDRGQYGYTF.

The CDR3 is CASSVTGGPGETQYF. The CDR3 DNA reads as TGTGCCAGCAGCGTTACGGGGGGGCCGGGGGAGACCCAGTACTTC. The rearrangement links TRBV5-6 to TRBJ2-5; 8 nucleotides match TRBD2. CDR3 length equals 15 residues. Germline V gene lookup returns CDR1 SGHDT and CDR2 YYEEEE. V was clipped by 4 bases and J by 5 bases; unmatched bases: 10.

V gene TRBV4-1 combines with J gene TRBJ1-2; D uncertain. V was trimmed by 2 bases and J by 2 bases, leaving 12 bases between them. The CDR3 has 15 residues. Germline V CDR1 and CDR2: MGHRA, YSYEKL. Here the CDR3 reads CASSQRGPGNYGYTF. The CDR3, as DNA: TGCGCCAGCAGCCAACGTGGTCCGGGGAACTATGGCTACACCTTC.

The chain employs TRBV11-1 and TRBJ1-1, with D perhaps TRBD1 (5 bases). This CDR3 contains 15 residues. V lost 4 bases and J lost 4, with 16 bases in between. CDR1 is SGHAT and CDR2 is FQDESV in the germline V gene (reference sequence). CDR3 in DNA: TGTGCCAGCAGCTGGACATTCCCTCCTGCCACTGAAGCTTTCTTT. Residues: CASSWTFPPATEAFF.

V usage is TRBV11-2 and J usage is TRBJ2-7, with D possibly TRBD1 on 6 matching bases. Germline values: CDR1 SGHAT, CDR2 FQNNGV. This CDR3 has 17 residues. Trimming removed 0 bases at V and 11 bases at J, with 26 bases between. CDR3: CASSLDWDNGPTGPKYF. The CDR3, as DNA: TGTGCCAGCAGCTTAGATTGGGACAATGGTCCAACCGGGCCGAAGTACTTC. The whole variable domain, filled in from reference TRBV11-2 and TRBJ2-7, reads EAGVAQSPRYKIIEKRQSVAFWCNPISGHATLYWYQQILGQGPKLLIQFQNNGVVDDSQLPKDRFSAERLKGVDSTLKIQPAKLEDSAVYLCASSLDWDNGPTGPKYFGPGTRLTVT.

The rearrangement links TRBV5-4 to TRBJ2-5; no definite D call. Germline-derived CDR1 and CDR2 are SGHNT and YYREEE (reference sequence). The CDR3 has 14 residues. Trimming pared 3 bases from V and 0 bases from J, leaving 9 bases between. The CDR3 region is CASSSVQYQETQYF. DNA for the CDR3: TGTGCCAGCAGCTCAGTCCAGTACCAAGAGACCCAGTACTTC.

The CDR3 DNA sequence: TGTGCCAGCAGTTACTCGTGGGGGAACTATGGCTACACCTTC. Its protein product is CASSYSWGNYGYTF. The rearrangement uses TRBV6-5 and TRBJ1-2; the D gene is possibly TRBD1 (5 bases). V dropped 0 bases and J dropped 2 bases, with 7 bases sitting between them. The CDR3 length is 14 residues. Germline V CDR1 and CDR2: MNHEY, SVGAGI.

The chain couples TRBV3-1 (or the pseudogene TRBV3-2) to TRBJ1-5, with 8 nucleotides matching TRBD1. CDR1 is LGHDT and CDR2 is YNNKEL in the germline V gene (reference sequence). V was clipped by 3 bases and J by 5 bases; unmatched bases: 6. This CDR3 spans 15 amino acids. The CDR3 bases are TGTGCCAGCAGCCAGCCGGACAGGGAGGATCAGCCCCAGCATTTT. It encodes CASSQPDREDQPQHF.